This TCR beta chain was captured in a study of identical twins. This clonotype was picked up a small number of times. Antigen: not known. Study-level results: Out-of-frame alpha sequences common to twins exhibited a surplus of low generation probability.

TCRdb ran MiXCR on the 5' RACE reads and lists one entry per CDR3 protein. The table includes about 290,000 distinct CDR3 sequences, roughly 9% detected once. The same data also went into a second study, on yellow fever vaccine responses in identical twins.

This receptor was taken from a young woman in good health. Source material: CD8+ T cells sorted from blood.

CDR3 sequence reads: CSARDPAGAYEQYF. In nucleotides, the CDR3 is TGCAGTGCTAGAGATCCGGCAGGAGCCTACGAGCAGTACTTC. This chain uses TRBV20-1 with TRBJ2-7; D is unresolved. Germline V gene lookup returns CDR1 DFQATT and CDR2 SNEGSKA (reference sequence). The CDR3 loop spans 14 amino acids. Trimming removed 0 bases from V and 2 bases from J, with 11 bases in between.